Here is one TCR beta chain with its context. Its target is not known. The germline V gene has CDR1 MNHEY and CDR2 SVGAGI. The CDR3 is 12 residues long. V was cut by 7 bases and J by 2 bases, with 8 bases left in between. The data originate from a study of cytomegalovirus exposure and HLA in healthy donors. General study points: Later, an analysis showed that TCR beta chains associated with HLA were more clonally expanded than others that were equally common.

The PCR made use of 60 Vbeta and 13 Jbeta primers. TCRdb's copy holds only in-frame clones and misses some; the assay was immunoSEQ multiplex PCR. The sample records some 200,000 clones, roughly four fifths being singletons. The sequence was obtained from a woman aged 18 to 35 in good health and CMV-seronegative. Material: PBMCs. J is TRBJ1-2 and V is TRBV6-5; TRBD1 is a possible D gene (6 bases). CDR3 bases: TGTGCCAGCAAGGGGGAGAACTATGGCTACACCTTC. Translation gives CASKGENYGYTF.